These 29 T cell receptor beta chains were all obtained from the same sample, sequenced in a study of early T cells in non-severe SARS-CoV-2 infection. Via MiXCR, TCRdb re-called the 5' RACE reads, giving one row per CDR3 protein. This sample carries 70,000 to 80,000 distinct CDR3 sequences, under 15% of them seen once, and the ten largest clones take 2.5% to 3.5%. The material sequenced was whole blood, taken at baseline. These receptors originate from an adult who was a healthcare worker with PCR-confirmed SARS-CoV-2 infection or an uninfected control (not recorded which).

The chain uses TRBV11-2 and TRBJ2-2, with D tentatively TRBD2 (7 bases). This CDR3 spans 18 amino acids. Per germline, CDR1 SGHAT and CDR2 FQNNGV. The V end was cut by 4 bases, the J end by 0 bases, with 18 bases between. The CDR3 region has the DNA TGTGCCAGCAGCTCCCCCCGGGGGGCCACCACGAACACCGGGGAGCTGTTTTTT. Translation gives CASSSPRGATTNTGELFF.

The CDR3 loop is CSASGRHGNTIYF. The CDR3, as DNA: TGCAGTGCATCGGGCCGCCATGGAAACACCATATATTTT. V and J are TRBV20-1 and TRBJ1-3; D is ambiguous. Germline values: CDR1 DFQATT, CDR2 SNEGSKA (reference sequence). V shed 6 bases and J shed 3 bases, with 12 bases lying between them. CDR3 length equals 13 residues.

This clonotype was seen more than once but under ten times. The rearrangement joins TRBV5-6 to TRBJ2-7; D gene uncertain. The CDR3 has 14 amino acids. V was trimmed by 0 bases and J by 3 bases, leaving 10 bases between them. Germline CDR1 SGHDT, CDR2 YYEEEE. CDR3 bases: TGTGCCAGCAGCTTGGGGCTTTCGTACTACGAGCAGTACTTC. Encoded protein: CASSLGLSYYEQYF.

This clonotype was seen a handful of times. The genes are TRBV7-2 and TRBJ1-2; maybe TRBD1 (5 bases). Trimming left V 0 bases short and J 4 bases short, with 9 bases between. This CDR3 is 14 amino acids long. The germline V gene encodes CDR1 SGHTA and CDR2 FQGNSA. The chain's CDR3 is CASSLALTVYGYTF. The CDR3 DNA follows: TGTGCCAGCAGCTTAGCGCTGACAGTCTATGGCTACACCTTC.

This clonotype was found a few times. This chain joins TRBV7-2 and TRBJ1-3; possible D gene TRBD1, 5 bases. There are 13 residues in the CDR3. Between the trimmed V and J ends, which lost 10 bases and 2 bases, there was a span of 12 bases. From germline, CDR1 is SGHTA and CDR2 FQGNSA. CDR3: CAILWGTGNTIYF. The DNA of the CDR3 is TGTGCCATCCTATGGGGGACTGGAAACACCATATATTTT.

The sample holds a few counts of this clonotype. The CDR3 DNA is TGTGCCAGCAGCCGTGGGATTTTCTCTGGGGCCAACGTCCTGACTTTC. It yields the protein CASSRGIFSGANVLTF. J is TRBJ2-6 and V is TRBV28; unclear D gene. CDR1 is MDHEN and CDR2 is SYDVKM in the germline V gene. The CDR3 length is 16 residues. Trimming stripped 6 bases from V and 0 bases from J, with 12 bases between. The whole variable domain, remainder taken from reference TRBV28 and TRBJ2-6, is DVKVTQSSRYLVKRTGEKVFLECVQDMDHENMFWYRQDPGLGLRLIYFSYDVKMKEKGDIPEGYSVSREKKERFSLILESASTNQTSMYLCASSRGIFSGANVLTFGAGSRLTVL.

CDR3 in amino acids: CATPGQGAFGGELFF. The CDR3 DNA reads as TGTGCCACCCCGGGACAGGGGGCCTTTGGAGGGGAGCTGTTTTTT. The chain recombines TRBV28 with TRBJ2-2; 12 bases align to TRBD1. V gave up 10 bases and J gave up 8 bases; unmatched junction bases: 11. Germline V gene lookup returns CDR1 MDHEN and CDR2 SYDVKM. This CDR3 has 15 amino acids.

This clonotype showed up just a few times. This rearrangement joins TRBV5-4 to TRBJ1-2; 8 bases are shared with TRBD1. Looked up from germline, CDR1 is SGHNT and CDR2 is YYREEE (reference sequence). The CDR3 covers 15 residues. J gave up 6 bases and V 4 bases, and 11 bases lay outside the gene matches. The CDR3 DNA follows: TGTGCCAGCAGCCGGACAGGGACAATTTCTCATGGCTACACCTTC. Translated, it gives CASSRTGTISHGYTF. The full variable domain, its missing parts supplied by reference TRBV5-4 and TRBJ1-2, is ETGVTQSPTHLIKTRGQQVTLRCSSQSGHNTVSWYQQALGQGPQFIFQYYREEENGRGNFPPRFSGLQFPNYSSELNVNALELDDSALYLCASSRTGTISHGYTFGSGTRLTVV.

This chain joins TRBV6-6 and TRBJ2-1; D is perhaps TRBD1 or TRBD2 (5 bases each). With 11 bases removed from V and 1 base from J, the gap between germline ends came to 12 bases. Looked up from germline, CDR1 is MNHNY and CDR2 is SVGAGI (reference sequence). This CDR3 is built from 13 residues. The CDR3 is CAVRDGSYNEQFF. The CDR3 DNA sequence: TGTGCCGTCCGGGACGGATCCTACAATGAGCAGTTCTTC.

The V call is TRBV6-6, the J call TRBJ1-4, with 8 bases matching TRBD1. The germline CDR1 and CDR2 sequences are MNHNY and SVGAGI (reference sequence). The trim removed 0 bases at V and 5 bases at J, leaving 5 bases unmatched. This CDR3 is 16 amino acids long. As DNA, the CDR3 is TGTGCCAGCAGTTACTCCGGGGGACAGGACAATGAAAAACTGTTTTTT. As protein: CASSYSGGQDNEKLFF.

This clonotype was counted at least ten times. J is TRBJ2-3 and V is TRBV15; D might be TRBD2 (7 bases). CDR1 is LNHNV and CDR2 is YYDKDF in the germline V gene (reference sequence). CDR3 length: 15 residues. V was cut by 4 bases and J by 7 bases, with 18 bases left in between. The CDR3 coding sequence is TGTGCCACCAGCATGGGCGGGGGCCATGAGAATACGCAGTATTTT. It is translated as CATSMGGGHENTQYF.

There are a few counts of this clonotype. The chain links TRBV2 to TRBJ1-1, with D perhaps matching TRBD1 (5 bases). V lost 8 bases, J lost 1 base, and 11 bases lay in between. This CDR3 spans 13 amino acids. Germline V gene lookup returns CDR1 SNHLY and CDR2 FYNNEI. As DNA, the CDR3 is TGTGCCAGCGGGAGAGACAGGAACACTGAAGCTTTCTTT. This sequence encodes CASGRDRNTEAFF.

This clonotype has just a few counts. This chain uses TRBV29-1 with TRBJ2-2; D is perhaps TRBD2 (5 bases). The CDR3 consists of 13 residues. Trimming shortened V by 1 base and J by 7 bases, and 10 bases separated the two germline ends. Looked up from germline, CDR1 is SQVTM and CDR2 is ANQGSEA. The CDR3 bases are TGCAGCGTTGAAGGGGTACTAGGCGGGGAGCTGTTTTTT. Translating gives CSVEGVLGGELFF.

This sequence joins TRBV28 and TRBJ2-6; perhaps TRBD2 as D (5 bases). Deletions cut 8 bases from V and 3 bases from J, with 8 bases between. The germline V gene encodes CDR1 MDHEN and CDR2 SYDVKM. The CDR3 has 13 residues. The CDR3 loop is CASRGNGANVLTF. CDR3 in DNA: TGTGCCAGCCGGGGAAATGGGGCCAACGTCCTGACTTTC. Full variable domain (rest looked up from reference TRBV28 and TRBJ2-6): DVKVTQSSRYLVKRTGEKVFLECVQDMDHENMFWYRQDPGLGLRLIYFSYDVKMKEKGDIPEGYSVSREKKERFSLILESASTNQTSMYLCASRGNGANVLTFGAGSRLTVL.

This clonotype was detected a few times. The chain carries TRBV25-1 and TRBJ2-3; D gene ambiguous. Trimming pared 6 bases from V and 0 bases from J, leaving 10 bases between. The length of the CDR3 is 14 residues. Germline loops: CDR1 MGHDK, CDR2 SYGVNS. This CDR3 reads CASSLGLSTDTQYF. The CDR3 DNA sequence: TGTGCCAGCAGCCTGGGCTTGAGCACAGATACGCAGTATTTT. Together with reference TRBV25-1 and TRBJ2-3, the CDR3 gives the full variable domain: EADIYQTPRYLVIGTGKKITLECSQTMGHDKMYWYQQDPGMELHLIHYSYGVNSTEKGDLSSESTVSRIRTEHFPLTLESARPSHTSQYLCASSLGLSTDTQYFGPGTRLTVL.

The J gene is TRBJ2-2, the V gene TRBV29-1; 11 bases are shared with TRBD1. V shed 5 bases and J 3 bases; nucleotides not matched to a gene: 20. The CDR3 runs 20 residues. Germline V gene lookup returns CDR1 SQVTM and CDR2 ANQGSEA. CDR3 bases: TGCAGCGTTCAACTGAGGACAGGGGGCCGACAAGTTTTTTACACCGGGGAGCTGTTTTTT. Amino acid sequence: CSVQLRTGGRQVFYTGELFF.

In DNA form, the CDR3 reads TGTGCCAGCAGCTTATACGGGGAGCTGTTTTTT. This encodes CASSLYGELFF. The chain is built from TRBV7-2 and TRBJ2-2; the D is unclear. Germline loops: CDR1 SGHTA, CDR2 FQGNSA. V was cut by 2 bases and J by 7 bases, with 2 bases left in between. The CDR3 runs 11 residues.

In this sample, this clonotype turned up a few times. The J gene is TRBJ1-2, the V gene TRBV12-3 or TRBV12-4; D might be TRBD1 (5 bases). There are 15 residues in the CDR3. Between the trimmed V and J ends, which lost 3 bases and 6 bases, there was a span of 17 bases. CDR3 in DNA: TGTGCCAGCAGTTTCCGGGGACTCCCAAGGGATGGCTACACCTTC. It specifies CASSFRGLPRDGYTF.

This clonotype was recorded at least ten times. The chain links TRBV6-5 to TRBJ2-1; possibly TRBD1 for D (5 bases). This CDR3 has 16 amino acids. V was cut by 7 bases and J by 3 bases, with 19 bases left in between. Germline loops: CDR1 MNHEY, CDR2 SVGAGI. CDR3 sequence reads: CASTQGPSQNYNEQFF. The CDR3 DNA sequence: TGTGCCAGCACTCAGGGCCCCTCGCAGAACTACAATGAGCAGTTCTTC.

The V gene is TRBV29-1, the J gene TRBJ2-2; 7 bases map to TRBD1. CDR1 and CDR2 from the germline V gene are SQVTM and ANQGSEA. The trim removed 5 bases at V and 0 bases at J, leaving 3 bases unmatched. The CDR3 totals 14 residues. In nucleotides, the CDR3 is TGCAGCGTTAGACAGGGCGCGAACACCGGGGAGCTGTTTTTT. Amino acid sequence: CSVRQGANTGELFF.

The chain couples TRBV15 to TRBJ2-5, with 9 bases identical to TRBD2. Trimming took 1 base from V and 1 from J; bases not matched to a gene: 4. Germline-derived CDR1 and CDR2 are LNHNV and YYDKDF (reference sequence). This CDR3 has 16 residues. CDR3 loop: CATSRGQAGGQETQYF. In nucleotides, the CDR3 is TGTGCCACCAGCAGAGGGCAAGCGGGGGGCCAAGAGACCCAGTACTTC.

This clonotype showed up many times. The gene calls are TRBV7-2 and TRBJ1-2; TRBD1 aligns across 8 bases. With V trimmed by 10 bases and J by 8 bases, 15 bases remained unmatched. The germline V gene encodes CDR1 SGHTA and CDR2 FQGNSA. The CDR3 sequence is 14 residues long. CDR3 nucleotide sequence: TGTGCCACCGCTAGGGGGCAGGGGGCCGGAGGCTACACCTTC. Residues: CATARGQGAGGYTF. The full variable domain, with the rest looked up from reference TRBV7-2 and TRBJ1-2, is GAGVSQSPSNKVTEKGKDVELRCDPISGHTALYWYRQSLGQGLEFLIYFQGNSAPDKSGLPSDRFSAERTGGSVSTLTIQRTQQEDSAVYLCATARGQGAGGYTFGSGTRLTVV.

This clonotype turned up a few times. The rearrangement uses TRBV7-9 and TRBJ1-2, with D hard to call. CDR1 and CDR2 from the germline V gene are SEHNR and FQNEAQ (reference sequence). Trimming cost V 5 bases and J 3 bases, with 19 bases left between them. This CDR3 spans 16 amino acids. In nucleotides, the CDR3 is TGTGCCAGCAGCCCCCTCTCTCGGAGAGGCGACTATGGCTACACCTTC. It yields the protein CASSPLSRRGDYGYTF.

This clonotype has a count of ten or more. This sequence joins TRBV5-1 and TRBJ1-1, with D possibly TRBD1 on 6 matching bases. The CDR3 totals 15 residues. Germline CDR1 is SGHRS and CDR2 is YFSETQ. Trimming removed 4 bases at V and 5 bases at J, with 18 bases between. The CDR3 nucleotides read TGCGCCAGCAGCCCGAACCCTCTAGGACAGACTGAAGCTTTCTTT. Translated, it gives CASSPNPLGQTEAFF.

The CDR3 nucleotides read TGCGCCAGCAGCTTGGGGGGAATGGGTATCTCACCCCTCCACTTT. It codes for CASSLGGMGISPLHF. The J gene is TRBJ1-6, the V gene TRBV5-1; D not resolved. Looked up from germline, CDR1 is SGHRS and CDR2 is YFSETQ. CDR3 length equals 15 residues. Trimming left V 0 bases short and J 10 bases short, with 14 bases between.

About this clonotype: A much more abundant neighbour one base away suggests this may be a read error. CDR3 DNA sequence: TGTGCCAGCAGTTTGACAGCGAACACTGAAGCTTTCTTT. Translated: CASSLTANTEAFF. The chain couples TRBV12-3 or TRBV12-4 to TRBJ1-1, with D maybe TRBD1 (5 bases). CDR3 size: 13 residues. V was pared by 3 bases and J by 1 base, with 6 bases between.

This clonotype was observed a few times. V and J are TRBV11-2 and TRBJ2-7; no definite D call. The CDR3 runs to 14 residues. The germline V and J ends were trimmed by 4 bases and 2 bases, with 12 bases remaining between them. CDR1 is SGHAT and CDR2 is FQNNGV in the germline V gene. CDR3: CASSSRTVAYEQYF. The CDR3 DNA reads as TGTGCCAGCAGCTCCCGGACGGTCGCCTACGAGCAGTACTTC.

This clonotype occurred a few times. This chain links TRBV6-5 with TRBJ1-1, with 7 bases lining up with TRBD1. The germline CDR1 and CDR2 sequences are MNHEY and SVGAGI. This CDR3 region has 14 residues. J gave up 6 bases and V 0 bases, and 4 bases lay outside the gene matches. The CDR3 sequence: CASSYSGGQPEAFF. In DNA, the CDR3 is TGTGCCAGCAGTTACTCCGGGGGACAGCCTGAAGCTTTCTTT.

There are a few counts of this clonotype. The rearrangement uses TRBV7-9 and TRBJ2-7; 11 bases map to TRBD2. The CDR3 covers 14 residues. Unmatched junction bases numbered 1, after V lost 4 bases and J lost 2 bases. Germline CDR1 is SEHNR and CDR2 is FQNEAQ (reference sequence). This CDR3 is CASSSSGGTYEQYF. As DNA, the CDR3 is TGTGCCAGCAGCTCTAGCGGGGGGACCTACGAGCAGTACTTC. The full variable domain, completed using reference TRBV7-9 and TRBJ2-7, is DTGVSQNPRHKITKRGQNVTFRCDPISEHNRLYWYRQTLGQGPEFLTYFQNEAQLEKSRLLSDRFSAERPKGSFSTLEIQRTEQGDSAMYLCASSSSGGTYEQYFGPGTRLTVT.